These T cell receptor beta chains were read from a single sample in a study of OX40 agonist ivuxolimab in advanced cancers. The table came from immunoSEQ multiplex PCR; TCRdb's copy has only in-frame clones and leaves some out. The sample holds around 65,000 clones, approximately 90% seen once. Sequences were derived from CD4+ or CD8+ T cells sorted from blood, sampled in a trial of the OX40 agonist ivuxolimab. These receptors all come from an adult with an advanced solid tumor such as melanoma, head and neck, liver or kidney cancer. Both conserved end residues are part of each CDR3. The order of the fields is clone size, D gene, CDR3 length, J gene, V gene, CDR3 protein, CDR3 DNA. The D gene is left open where the match is weak. Size tells how often a clone was seen (once, few, many) or the class of an expanded clone, and some rows leave it out.

abundance: NA; d_gene: NA; len: 13; j_gene: TRBJ2-1; v_gene: TRBV29-1; CDR3aa: CSVGTGGWNEQFF; CDR3nt: TGCAGCGTTGGGACCGGTGGTTGGAATGAGCAGTTCTTC
abundance: NA; d_gene: NA; len: 11; j_gene: TRBJ2-3; v_gene: TRBV7-9; CDR3aa: CASSLDDTQYF; CDR3nt: TGTGCCAGCAGCTTAGATGATACGCAGTATTTT
abundance: few; d_gene: TRBD1; len: 18; j_gene: TRBJ1-5; v_gene: TRBV2; CDR3aa: CASSLRDSLPYSNQPQHF; CDR3nt: TGTGCCAGCAGTCTAAGGGACAGCTTACCCTATAGCAATCAGCCCCAGCATTTT
abundance: NA; d_gene: NA; len: 12; j_gene: TRBJ1-1; v_gene: TRBV11-1; CDR3aa: CASSLVTGKAFF; CDR3nt: TGTGCCAGCAGCTTAGTGACAGGAAAAGCTTTCTTT
abundance: NA; d_gene: NA; len: 12; j_gene: TRBJ1-2; v_gene: TRBV25-1; CDR3aa: CASSEQGYGYTF; CDR3nt: TGTGCCAGCAGTGAACAGGGCTATGGCTACACCTTC
abundance: NA; d_gene: NA; len: 17; j_gene: TRBJ2-1; v_gene: TRBV19; CDR3aa: CASSTLGLASSYNEQFF; CDR3nt: TGTGCCAGTAGTACTCTGGGACTTGCGAGCTCCTACAATGAGCAGTTCTTC
abundance: NA; d_gene: NA; len: 16; j_gene: TRBJ2-6; v_gene: TRBV19; CDR3aa: CASSPPGVSGANVLTF; CDR3nt: TGTGCCAGTAGCCCTCCGGGGGTCTCTGGGGCCAACGTCCTGACTTTC
abundance: NA; d_gene: NA; len: 14; j_gene: TRBJ2-5; v_gene: TRBV19; CDR3aa: CASSIDSNGPKRYF; CDR3nt: TGTGCCAGTAGTATAGATTCAAACGGACCAAAGCGGTACTTC
abundance: once; d_gene: NA; len: 15; j_gene: TRBJ2-1; v_gene: TRBV5-1; CDR3aa: CASSLTGTVYNEQFF; CDR3nt: TGCGCCAGCAGCTTAACCGGGACGGTCTACAATGAGCAGTTCTTC
abundance: NA; d_gene: NA; len: 16; j_gene: TRBJ2-1; v_gene: TRBV7-2; CDR3aa: CASSRPDPRSYNEQFF; CDR3nt: TGTGCCAGCAGCCGACCAGACCCTAGGTCCTACAATGAGCAGTTCTTC
abundance: NA; d_gene: TRBD2; len: 16; j_gene: TRBJ2-7; v_gene: TRBV18; CDR3aa: CASSPRASGSGYEQYF; CDR3nt: TGTGCCAGCTCACCCCGCGCTAGCGGGAGTGGTTACGAGCAGTACTTC
abundance: NA; d_gene: NA; len: 13; j_gene: TRBJ2-3; v_gene: TRBV6-1; CDR3aa: CASGQHRTDTQYF; CDR3nt: TGTGCCAGCGGCCAACATCGCACAGATACGCAGTATTTT
abundance: few; d_gene: NA; len: 15; j_gene: TRBJ2-1; v_gene: TRBV5-8; CDR3aa: CASSLRFLTGNEQFF; CDR3nt: TGTGCCAGCAGCTTGAGATTTTTAACGGGCAATGAGCAGTTCTTC
abundance: once; d_gene: NA; len: 14; j_gene: TRBJ2-7; v_gene: TRBV11-2; CDR3aa: CASSLKLFDYEQYF; CDR3nt: TGTGCCAGCAGCTTAAAGCTTTTCGACTACGAGCAGTACTTC
abundance: NA; d_gene: NA; len: 15; j_gene: TRBJ1-6; v_gene: TRBV7-8; CDR3aa: CASSLGGGQNSPLHF; CDR3nt: TGTGCCAGCAGTCTGGGCGGGGGGCAAAATTCACCCCTCCACTTT
abundance: NA; d_gene: NA; len: 13; j_gene: TRBJ2-7; v_gene: TRBV14; CDR3aa: CASSHLRGSLLYF; CDR3nt: TGTGCCAGCAGCCACCTTCGAGGGTCCTTGCTGTACTTC
abundance: NA; d_gene: TRBD2; len: 16; j_gene: TRBJ2-1; v_gene: TRBV14; CDR3aa: CASSQSRTSGANEQFF; CDR3nt: TGTGCCAGCAGCCAGTCGAGGACTAGCGGAGCCAATGAGCAGTTCTTC
abundance: NA; d_gene: NA; len: 17; j_gene: TRBJ2-6; v_gene: TRBV5-1; CDR3aa: CASSLGAGAPGANVLTF; CDR3nt: TGCGCCAGCAGCTTGGGTGCAGGAGCCCCTGGGGCCAACGTCCTGACTTTC
abundance: NA; d_gene: NA; len: 13; j_gene: TRBJ1-2; v_gene: TRBV4-1; CDR3aa: CASSQERNYGYTF; CDR3nt: TGCGCCAGCAGCCAAGAACGGAACTATGGCTACACCTTC
abundance: NA; d_gene: TRBD2; len: 16; j_gene: TRBJ2-1; v_gene: TRBV14; CDR3aa: CASSHLAGGSYNEQFF; CDR3nt: TGTGCCAGCAGCCATCTAGCGGGAGGATCCTACAATGAGCAGTTCTTC
abundance: NA; d_gene: NA; len: 17; j_gene: TRBJ2-5; v_gene: TRBV27; CDR3aa: CASSPRGTSYIQETQYF; CDR3nt: TGTGCCAGCAGCCCCCGGGGGACGTCCTATATCCAAGAGACCCAGTACTTC
abundance: NA; d_gene: NA; len: 14; j_gene: TRBJ1-2; v_gene: TRBV9; CDR3aa: CASSVALQSGGYTF; CDR3nt: TGTGCCAGCAGCGTAGCTCTACAGTCGGGTGGCTACACCTTC
abundance: NA; d_gene: NA; len: 13; j_gene: TRBJ2-7; v_gene: TRBV18; CDR3aa: CASSRRAAYEQYF; CDR3nt: TGTGCCAGCTCACGAAGAGCGGCCTACGAGCAGTACTTC
abundance: NA; d_gene: TRBD1; len: 15; j_gene: TRBJ2-3; v_gene: TRBV19; CDR3aa: CASSIGQVSTDTQYF; CDR3nt: TGTGCCAGTAGTATTGGACAGGTCAGCACAGATACGCAGTATTTT
abundance: few; d_gene: TRBD2; len: 13; j_gene: TRBJ2-1; v_gene: TRBV25-1; CDR3aa: CASSRLATNEQFF; CDR3nt: TGTGCCAGCAGCCGACTAGCTACCAATGAGCAGTTCTTC
abundance: NA; d_gene: NA; len: 14; j_gene: TRBJ2-5; v_gene: TRBV5-4; CDR3aa: CASSPEGIQETQYF; CDR3nt: TGTGCCAGCAGCCCCGAGGGCATACAAGAGACCCAGTACTTC
abundance: NA; d_gene: TRBD2; len: 18; j_gene: TRBJ2-1; v_gene: TRBV11-1; CDR3aa: CASSSGGRLAGLSNEQFF; CDR3nt: TGTGCCAGCAGCTCCGGGGGGAGACTAGCGGGACTAAGCAATGAGCAGTTCTTC
abundance: once; d_gene: NA; len: 11; j_gene: TRBJ1-1; v_gene: TRBV7-9; CDR3aa: CASGPENGAFF; CDR3nt: TGTGCCAGCGGACCTGAGAATGGAGCTTTCTTT
abundance: once; d_gene: NA; len: 16; j_gene: TRBJ2-7; v_gene: TRBV4-2; CDR3aa: CASSQVEGRTSYEQYF; CDR3nt: TGTGCCAGCAGCCAAGTTGAGGGACGAACCTCCTACGAGCAGTACTTC
abundance: once; d_gene: NA; len: 15; j_gene: TRBJ2-2; v_gene: TRBV18; CDR3aa: CASSPSETPTGELFF; CDR3nt: TGTGCCAGCTCCCCCTCGGAGACCCCCACCGGGGAGCTGTTTTTT
abundance: NA; d_gene: TRBD1; len: 13; j_gene: TRBJ2-1; v_gene: TRBV10-3; CDR3aa: CAIRGTEYNEQFF; CDR3nt: TGTGCCATCAGGGGGACAGAGTACAATGAGCAGTTCTTC
abundance: NA; d_gene: NA; len: 14; j_gene: TRBJ1-2; v_gene: TRBV6-5; CDR3aa: CASRPVGGASGYTF; CDR3nt: TGTGCCAGCAGGCCGGTGGGGGGCGCGAGTGGCTACACCTTC
abundance: NA; d_gene: TRBD1; len: 16; j_gene: TRBJ1-5; v_gene: TRBV28; CDR3aa: CASRPTGTGTNQPQHF; CDR3nt: TGTGCCAGCAGGCCCACCGGGACAGGGACCAATCAGCCCCAGCATTTT
abundance: NA; d_gene: NA; len: 16; j_gene: TRBJ1-3; v_gene: TRBV5-8; CDR3aa: CASSLRSRSSGNTIYF; CDR3nt: TGTGCCAGCAGCTTGAGGTCCCGAAGCTCTGGAAACACCATATATTTT